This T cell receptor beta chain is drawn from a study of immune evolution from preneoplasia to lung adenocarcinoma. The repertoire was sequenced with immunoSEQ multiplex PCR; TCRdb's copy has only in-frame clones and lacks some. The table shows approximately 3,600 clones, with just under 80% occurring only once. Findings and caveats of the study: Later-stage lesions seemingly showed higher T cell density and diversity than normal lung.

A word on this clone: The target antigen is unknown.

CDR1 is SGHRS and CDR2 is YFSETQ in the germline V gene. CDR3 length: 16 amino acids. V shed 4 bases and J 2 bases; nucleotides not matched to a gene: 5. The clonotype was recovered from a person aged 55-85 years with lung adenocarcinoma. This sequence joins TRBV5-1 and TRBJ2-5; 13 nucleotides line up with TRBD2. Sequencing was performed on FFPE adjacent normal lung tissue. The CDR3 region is CASSPGLAGIQETQYF. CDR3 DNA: TGCGCCAGCAGCCCGGGACTAGCGGGGATTCAAGAGACCCAGTACTTC.